What follows are 8 T cell receptor beta chains derived from one specimen sequenced in a study of blood T cell repertoires in COVID-19. TCRdb's table, derived via immunoSEQ multiplex PCR, lists solely in-frame clones and lacks some. The sample contains roughly 130,000 clones, about 87% of which appear only once. The sample taken for sequencing was peripheral blood. The receptors originated from a human donor with COVID-19, enrolled during active disease. The donor label of this sample is uncertain.

The genes are TRBV4-1 and TRBJ1-1; 9 positions agree with TRBD1. The CDR3 runs 14 residues. V shed 2 bases and J 6 bases; nucleotides not matched to a gene: 4. The V gene's germline CDR1 is MGHRA and CDR2 YSYEKL. The CDR3, as DNA: TGCGCCAGCAGCCAAATTACAGGGGGCTCTGAAGCTTTCTTT. This gives the protein CASSQITGGSEAFF.

The chain carries TRBV3-1 (or the pseudogene TRBV3-2) and TRBJ1-3, with a tentative D call TRBD1 (6 bases). Between the trimmed V and J ends, which lost 3 bases and 4 bases, there was a span of 13 bases. Per germline, CDR1 LGHDT and CDR2 YNNKEL (reference sequence). This CDR3 spans 15 amino acids. CDR3 bases: TGTGCCAGCAGCCAGGGGGCGCCGGGGGGAAACACCATATATTTT. This codes for CASSQGAPGGNTIYF.

The chain employs TRBV5-1 and TRBJ2-3, with D possibly TRBD1 on 5 matching bases. This CDR3 contains 16 residues. CDR1 SGHRS and CDR2 YFSETQ come from the germline V gene. Trimming cost V 0 bases and J 2 bases, with 13 bases left between them. The CDR3 reads CASSLAIAGNTDTQYF. The CDR3 region has the DNA TGCGCCAGCAGCTTGGCGATAGCAGGGAACACAGATACGCAGTATTTT. Filled out from reference TRBV5-1 and TRBJ2-3, the complete variable domain reads KAGVTQTPRYLIKTRGQQVTLSCSPISGHRSVSWYQQTPGQGLQFLFEYFSETQRNKGNFPGRFSGRQFSNSRSEMNVSTLELGDSALYLCASSLAIAGNTDTQYFGPGTRLTVL.

This clone has a single count. The chain combines TRBV9 with TRBJ2-3, with TRBD2 matching over 8 bases. Per germline, CDR1 SGDLS and CDR2 YYNGEE. V was clipped by 1 base and J by 3 bases; unmatched bases: 4. This CDR3 comprises 15 residues. The CDR3 loop reads CASSVQGGRTDTQYF. CDR3 bases: TGTGCCAGCAGCGTACAGGGCGGGAGGACAGATACGCAGTATTTT.

This clone has more than one count but fewer than ten. V is TRBV6-5 and J is TRBJ1-2; D uncertain. In germline, CDR1 is MNHEY, CDR2 SVGAGI. Trimming removed 8 bases at V and 0 bases at J, with 4 bases between. This CDR3 is 11 amino acids long. The CDR3: CASFANYGYTF. The CDR3, as DNA: TGTGCCAGCTTCGCTAACTATGGCTACACCTTC.

The V and J genes are TRBV3-1 (or the pseudogene TRBV3-2) and TRBJ1-6; no reliable D call. V was trimmed by 1 base and J by 5 bases, leaving 6 bases between them. Germline V lookup: CDR1 LGHDT, CDR2 YNNKEL (reference sequence). CDR3 length equals 14 residues. The CDR3 DNA follows: TGTGCCAGCAGCCAAGGGGCCGATAATTCACCCCTCCACTTT. It specifies CASSQGADNSPLHF.

The chain couples TRBV19 to TRBJ2-5; D possibly corresponds to TRBD2 (5 bases). Germline assignment: CDR1 LNHDA and CDR2 SQIVND (reference sequence). V dropped 7 bases and J dropped 5 bases, with 14 bases sitting between them. The CDR3 has 13 amino acids. The CDR3 DNA is TGTGCCAGTACCCCCCGGCGAGGGGAGACCCAGTACTTC. Its protein product is CASTPRRGETQYF.

The rearrangement joins TRBV28 to TRBJ2-5; possible D gene TRBD1, 6 bases. This CDR3 region has 14 residues. The germline V gene encodes CDR1 MDHEN and CDR2 SYDVKM. The CDR3 sequence is CVKEGDPYQETQYF. The CDR3 bases are TGTGTGAAAGAGGGGGACCCGTACCAAGAGACCCAGTACTTC.